The next 30 T cell receptor beta chains were all read from a single sample in a study of T cells in Graves' hyperthyroidism and ophthalmopathy. The TCR beta CDR3 regions underwent amplification using RNA transcripts as the source. First-round RT-PCR targeting the TCR CDR3 was performed with the HTBI primer set. One entry per CDR3 protein results from TCRdb running MiXCR on the multiplex PCR reads. The table has nearly 600,000 distinct CDR3 sequences, 11% to 15% seen once. The sequenced sample consisted of blood. These receptors were obtained from a woman between 18 and 30 years old with Graves' ophthalmopathy.

This rearrangement joins TRBV11-3 to TRBJ1-1, with D tentatively TRBD1 (6 bases). The V end was cut by 5 bases, the J end by 1 base, with 14 bases between. Germline lookup yields CDR1 SGHNT and CDR2 YENEEA. The CDR3 length is 15 residues. As DNA, the CDR3 is TGTGCCAGCAGCCTCCGAGACAGGCCGAACACTGAAGCTTTCTTT. Protein sequence: CASSLRDRPNTEAFF. Complete variable domain (other parts from reference TRBV11-3 and TRBJ1-1): EAGVVQSPRYKIIEKKQPVAFWCNPISGHNTLYWYLQNLGQGPELLIRYENEEAVDDSQLPKDRFSAERLKGVDSTLKIQPAELGDSAVYLCASSLRDRPNTEAFFGQGTRLTVV.

The genes are TRBV2 and TRBJ2-1; the match to TRBD2 covers 10 bases. The germline gives CDR1 SNHLY, CDR2 FYNNEI. V shed 4 bases and J 7 bases; nucleotides not matched to a gene: 7. The CDR3 is 15 amino acids. CDR3: CASSGLAGAWNEQFF. CDR3 nucleotides: TGTGCCAGCAGTGGCCTAGCGGGAGCCTGGAATGAGCAGTTCTTC.

This rearrangement joins TRBV6-1 to TRBJ2-1; weak D call: TRBD1 (5 bases). CDR1 MNHNS and CDR2 SASEGT come from the germline V gene. V gave up 10 bases and J gave up 3 bases, with 16 bases separating them. The CDR3 sequence is 14 residues long. CDR3 amino acids: CATLPGSYYNEQFF. For the CDR3, the DNA is TGTGCCACTCTCCCAGGGTCCTACTACAATGAGCAGTTCTTC.

This clonotype has more than one count but fewer than ten. The chain employs TRBV3-1 and TRBJ2-5; D might be TRBD1 (5 bases). Trimming took off 0 bases at V and 9 bases at J, with 8 bases between the two ends. CDR3 length: 12 amino acids. Germline CDR1 LGHDT, CDR2 YNNKEL (reference sequence). Here the CDR3 DNA reads TGTGCCAGCAGCCAAGAGGGGCTGGCCCAGTACTTC. Amino acids: CASSQEGLAQYF.

This clonotype was counted ten times or more. This chain uses TRBV12-3 or TRBV12-4 with TRBJ2-5, with 8 bases identical to TRBD2. Losses at the gene ends were 5 bases for V and 5 bases for J; bases not matched to a gene: 4. This CDR3 has 13 amino acids. The CDR3 reads CASSPGLVETQYF. CDR3 bases: TGTGCCAGCAGTCCGGGACTAGTTGAGACCCAGTACTTC.

Ten or more counts support this clonotype. The genes are TRBV7-9 and TRBJ1-1, with unresolved D. The germline V and J ends were trimmed by 0 bases and 0 bases, with 20 bases remaining between them. The CDR3 has 19 amino acids. The germline gives CDR1 SEHNR, CDR2 FQNEAQ (reference sequence). In nucleotides, the CDR3 is TGTGCCAGCAGCTTAGCGCTCGATGGGAGAGGCGTGATGAACACTGAAGCTTTCTTT. It specifies CASSLALDGRGVMNTEAFF.

The chain recombines TRBV4-1 with TRBJ2-4; 9 positions agree with TRBD1. CDR1 and CDR2 (germline): MGHRA, YSYEKL. This CDR3 region has 16 residues. The junction had 16 bases not matched to a gene; V was cut back by 4 bases and J by 12 bases. CDR3 residues: CASSPPGQGRPGGQYF. The CDR3 DNA reads as TGCGCCAGCAGCCCACCGGGACAGGGTAGGCCTGGCGGTCAGTACTTC.

This clonotype has a count of ten or more. V is TRBV7-9 and J is TRBJ1-1; possibly TRBD1 for D (6 bases). Germline values: CDR1 SEHNR, CDR2 FQNEAQ (reference sequence). The CDR3 contains 12 residues. Trimming stripped 2 bases from V and 8 bases from J, with 9 bases between. The CDR3 loop is CASSLRGGEAFF. CDR3 in DNA: TGTGCCAGCAGCTTAAGAGGGGGGGAAGCTTTCTTT.

This clonotype was observed many times. This rearrangement joins TRBV3-1 to TRBJ2-1; D is unresolved. The CDR3 has 13 amino acids. Deletions cut 4 bases from V and 7 bases from J, with 11 bases between. Germline values: CDR1 LGHDT, CDR2 YNNKEL (reference sequence). This chain's CDR3 is CASSPARPNEQFF. The CDR3 nucleotides are TGTGCCAGCAGCCCTGCCCGTCCAAATGAGCAGTTCTTC.

The rearrangement uses TRBV9 and TRBJ1-2; D is unclear. The V gene's germline CDR1 is SGDLS and CDR2 YYNGEE. CDR3 length equals 14 residues. The germline V and J ends were trimmed by 0 bases and 1 base, with 7 bases remaining between them. CDR3 nucleotide sequence: TGTGCCAGCAGCGTAGACGGCAGTAACTATGGCTACACCTTC. Residues: CASSVDGSNYGYTF.

Comment on this clonotype: A read error is possible here, since a much larger clone lies one base away. The chain recombines TRBV2 with TRBJ2-7; no definite D call. Germline V lookup: CDR1 SNHLY, CDR2 FYNNEI. This CDR3 is built from 12 residues. CDR3 sequence reads: CASSNLVPEQHF. The CDR3 DNA reads TGTGCCAGCAGTAACCTGGTCCCCGAGCAGCACTTC.

This chain joins TRBV27 and TRBJ2-3, with D maybe TRBD2 (5 bases). CDR1 MNHEY and CDR2 SMNVEV come from the germline V gene (reference sequence). Trimming pared 5 bases from V and 2 bases from J, leaving 17 bases between. This CDR3 comprises 16 residues. The CDR3 sequence: CASSPTPTGSTDTQYF. CDR3 bases: TGTGCCAGCAGTCCCACTCCGACGGGGTCCACAGATACGCAGTATTTT.

The CDR3 sequence is CASLRLAGVYEQYF. The CDR3 DNA reads as TGTGCCAGCCTTAGACTAGCGGGAGTCTACGAGCAGTACTTC. The chain is built from TRBV2 and TRBJ2-7, with TRBD2 matching 12 bases. Germline CDR1 reads SNHLY; CDR2 reads FYNNEI. The CDR3 spans 14 residues. V lost 8 bases and J lost 3; bases outside the gene matches: 5.

The chain has TRBV28 and TRBJ1-1; D call uncertain. The length of the CDR3 is 14 residues. V was shortened by 6 bases and J by 7 bases, with 18 bases between the two germline ends. CDR1 is MDHEN and CDR2 is SYDVKM in the germline V gene. In nucleotides, the CDR3 is TGTGCCAGCAGCCGAGGGTCGGGATATGGTGAAGCTTTCTTT. It encodes CASSRGSGYGEAFF. Together with reference TRBV28 and TRBJ1-1, the CDR3 gives the full variable domain: DVKVTQSSRYLVKRTGEKVFLECVQDMDHENMFWYRQDPGLGLRLIYFSYDVKMKEKGDIPEGYSVSREKKERFSLILESASTNQTSMYLCASSRGSGYGEAFFGQGTRLTVV.

This clonotype came up a few times. The rearrangement links TRBV4-1 to TRBJ2-3; D not resolved. Germline V CDR1 and CDR2: MGHRA, YSYEKL. Trimming took 1 base from V and 3 from J, leaving 14 bases between them. The CDR3 spans 16 residues. The CDR3 sequence is CASSQANLISTDTQYF. In DNA form, the CDR3 reads TGCGCCAGCAGCCAAGCCAACCTGATCTCTACAGATACGCAGTATTTT.

In this sample, this clonotype turned up a few times. V and J are TRBV19 and TRBJ2-3; perhaps TRBD1 as D (5 bases). Germline values: CDR1 LNHDA, CDR2 SQIVND (reference sequence). The CDR3 contains 16 residues. Trimming left V 4 bases short and J 2 bases short, with 16 bases between. CDR3 in DNA: TGTGCCAGTAGTAACCCCCTAGACAGATACACAGATACGCAGTATTTT. Translation gives CASSNPLDRYTDTQYF.

This clonotype was picked up many times. The chain links TRBV7-2 to TRBJ2-3; possibly TRBD1 for D (6 bases). The CDR3 spans 14 residues. Germline V gene data show CDR1 as SGHTA and CDR2 as FQGNSA. Trimming pared 5 bases from V and 5 bases from J, leaving 14 bases between. The CDR3: CASSPGTKRDTQYF. The CDR3 DNA reads TGTGCCAGCAGCCCCGGGACAAAACGAGATACGCAGTATTTT.

The chain is built from TRBV6-1 and TRBJ2-4; D could derive from TRBD1 or TRBD2 (5 bases each). The CDR3 has 17 residues. With 5 bases removed from V and 7 bases from J, the gap between germline ends came to 24 bases. The germline CDR1 and CDR2 sequences are MNHNS and SASEGT. CDR3 sequence: CASSKRTQEIRGNIQYF. DNA of the CDR3: TGTGCCAGCAGTAAGCGGACACAGGAGATACGAGGCAACATTCAGTACTTC.

A few counts support this clonotype. The chain combines TRBV28 with TRBJ2-2; the match to TRBD2 covers 10 bases. This CDR3 comprises 17 residues. CDR1 and CDR2 (germline): MDHEN, SYDVKM. After removal of 2 bases from V and 4 bases from J, the junction contained 7 bases not matched to a gene. DNA for the CDR3: TGTGCCAGCAGTTTAATCGCTCTAGCGGGAGCCACCGGGGAGCTGTTTTTT. Its protein product is CASSLIALAGATGELFF.

The V gene is TRBV7-2, the J gene TRBJ2-3; a possible D gene is TRBD1 (6 bases). V was trimmed by 2 bases and J by 0 bases, leaving 12 bases between them. The CDR3 is 16 residues long. The germline V gene encodes CDR1 SGHTA and CDR2 FQGNSA. This CDR3 is CASSLYGGGSTDTQYF. CDR3 DNA sequence: TGTGCCAGCAGCTTATATGGGGGCGGGAGCACAGATACGCAGTATTTT.

The rearrangement links TRBV10-3 to TRBJ2-2, with D maybe TRBD2 (5 bases). Germline lookup yields CDR1 ENHRY and CDR2 SYGVKD. CDR3 size: 17 residues. V was cut by 1 base and J by 1 base, with 13 bases left in between. The CDR3 DNA follows: TGTGCCATCAGTGAGTATGGGGTAGCGCGGAACACCGGGGAGCTGTTTTTT. Translating gives CAISEYGVARNTGELFF.

This clonotype turned up a few times. The rearrangement uses TRBV6-1 and TRBJ2-1; D might be TRBD1 (5 bases). Looked up from germline, CDR1 is MNHNS and CDR2 is SASEGT. V was pared by 4 bases and J by 0 bases, with 10 bases between. The CDR3 totals 15 residues. CDR3 sequence: CASSGQLSSYNEQFF. The CDR3 nucleotides are TGTGCCAGCAGTGGACAGCTGAGCTCCTACAATGAGCAGTTCTTC.

This clonotype was observed many times. The chain combines TRBV6-1 with TRBJ2-2, with D possibly matching TRBD1 (6 bases). This CDR3 is 15 amino acids long. The germline V and J ends were trimmed by 6 bases and 2 bases, with 13 bases remaining between them. Germline V lookup: CDR1 MNHNS, CDR2 SASEGT. This CDR3 is CASSTATGNTGELFF. CDR3 DNA sequence: TGTGCCAGCAGCACCGCGACAGGCAACACCGGGGAGCTGTTTTTT.

This clonotype was observed at least ten times. The chain recombines TRBV27 with TRBJ2-3, with TRBD2 identical over 7 bases. Trimming at V came to 2 bases and at J to 4 bases, leaving 9 bases not matched to a gene. The CDR3 is made up of 16 amino acids. Germline CDR1 is MNHEY and CDR2 is SMNVEV (reference sequence). The CDR3, as DNA: TGTGCCAGCAGTTTAATCCCTAGCGGAAGGGCAGATACGCAGTATTTT. Its translation: CASSLIPSGRADTQYF.

This clonotype occurred a few times. The V call is TRBV29-1, the J call TRBJ2-7; D is ambiguous. Looked up from germline, CDR1 is SQVTM and CDR2 is ANQGSEA. Between the trimmed V and J ends, which lost 3 bases and 2 bases, there was a span of 14 bases. The CDR3 length is 14 residues. CDR3 in amino acids: CSVDGSPRTYEQYF. The CDR3 DNA is TGCAGCGTTGATGGTAGCCCGAGGACCTACGAGCAGTACTTC.

This clonotype was picked up many times. The rearrangement links TRBV27 to TRBJ1-5, with 7 positions matching TRBD1. The CDR3 has 17 residues. V dropped 3 bases and J dropped 0; count of bases not matched to a gene: 8. CDR1 is MNHEY, CDR2 SMNVEV, per germline (reference sequence). CDR3 protein: CASSLYSGTDSNQPQHF. The DNA for the CDR3 is TGTGCCAGCAGTTTGTATTCCGGGACAGATAGCAATCAGCCCCAGCATTTT.

This clonotype was counted at least ten times. The J gene is TRBJ1-1, the V gene TRBV24-1; D is ambiguous. Trimming pared 3 bases from V and 1 base from J, leaving 11 bases between. CDR3 length equals 15 residues. Per germline, CDR1 KGHDR and CDR2 SFDVKD. CDR3 loop: CATSDPRTGNTEAFF. The CDR3 DNA reads TGTGCCACCAGTGATCCGCGGACGGGGAACACTGAAGCTTTCTTT.

This clonotype was seen ten or more times. The chain has TRBV30 and TRBJ1-1, with D perhaps matching TRBD1 (5 bases). Germline V CDR1 and CDR2: GTSNPN, SVGIG (reference sequence). The CDR3 has 14 amino acids. Trimming took 5 bases from V and 3 from J, leaving 16 bases between them. The CDR3 DNA sequence: TGTGCCTGGGCCCAGGGAGGGGTAGACACTGAAGCTTTCTTT. This gives the protein CAWAQGGVDTEAFF.

The sample holds a few counts of this clonotype. This chain connects TRBV7-6 to TRBJ2-1; D not certain. Germline V gene lookup returns CDR1 SGHVS and CDR2 FNYEAQ. The CDR3 covers 16 residues. The ends were cut back, 5 bases at V and 6 bases at J, with 20 bases in the middle. DNA for the CDR3: TGTGCCAGCAGCCAGAGATTCGCGAGGCTAGTCAATGAGCAGTTCTTC. Translated, it gives CASSQRFARLVNEQFF. The variable domain in full, completed from reference TRBV7-6 and TRBJ2-1, reads GAGVSQSPRYKVTKRGQDVALRCDPISGHVSLYWYRQALGQGPEFLTYFNYEAQQDKSGLPNDRFSAERPEGSISTLTIQRTEQRDSAMYRCASSQRFARLVNEQFFGPGTRLTVL.

This clonotype occurred once. This sequence joins TRBV9 and TRBJ1-1; tentative D call: TRBD1 (6 bases). The germline gives CDR1 SGDLS, CDR2 YYNGEE. CDR3 size: 17 residues. Trimming took off 3 bases at V and 10 bases at J, with 28 bases between the two ends. CDR3 amino acids: CASSGPGRGTNTRAAFF. CDR3 bases: TGTGCCAGCAGCGGACCAGGGAGGGGGACCAACACTCGGGCAGCTTTCTTT. The entire variable domain, with the rest obtained from reference TRBV9 and TRBJ1-1, is as follows: DSGVTQTPKHLITATGQRVTLRCSPRSGDLSVYWYQQSLDQGLQFLIQYYNGEERAKGNILERFSAQQFPDLHSELNLSSLELGDSALYFCASSGPGRGTNTRAAFFGQGTRLTVV.